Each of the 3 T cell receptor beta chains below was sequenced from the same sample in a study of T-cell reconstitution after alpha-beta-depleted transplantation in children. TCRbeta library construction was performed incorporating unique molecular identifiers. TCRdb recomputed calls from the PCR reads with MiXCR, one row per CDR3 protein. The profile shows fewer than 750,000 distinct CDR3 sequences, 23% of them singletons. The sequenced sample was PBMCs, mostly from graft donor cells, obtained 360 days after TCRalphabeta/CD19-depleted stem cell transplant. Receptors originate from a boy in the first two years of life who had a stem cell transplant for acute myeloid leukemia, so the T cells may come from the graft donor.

CDR3 loop: CSARDQSRARGTEAFF. CDR3 coding DNA: TGCAGTGCTAGAGACCAGAGCAGGGCTCGTGGCACTGAAGCTTTCTTT. The chain employs TRBV20-1 and TRBJ1-1; weak D call: TRBD1 (5 bases). CDR3 length: 16 residues. V was pared by 0 bases and J by 4 bases, with 18 bases between. Germline V gives CDR1 DFQATT, CDR2 SNEGSKA (reference sequence).

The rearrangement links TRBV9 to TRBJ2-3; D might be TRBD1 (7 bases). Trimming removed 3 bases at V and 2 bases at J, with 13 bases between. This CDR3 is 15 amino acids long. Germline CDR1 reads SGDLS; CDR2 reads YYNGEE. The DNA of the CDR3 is TGTGCCAGCAGCGACCCAGGGGGACTCACAGATACGCAGTATTTT. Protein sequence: CASSDPGGLTDTQYF.

The CDR3: CSAREQRGSSYEQYV. Here the CDR3 DNA reads TGCAGTGCTAGAGAACAGCGGGGGAGCTCCTACGAGCAGTACGTC. This chain joins TRBV20-1 and TRBJ2-7; TRBD2 matches at 8 bases. The germline gives CDR1 DFQATT, CDR2 SNEGSKA (reference sequence). The ends lost 0 bases at V and 0 bases at J; junction bases unmatched: 4. This CDR3 is 15 amino acids long.